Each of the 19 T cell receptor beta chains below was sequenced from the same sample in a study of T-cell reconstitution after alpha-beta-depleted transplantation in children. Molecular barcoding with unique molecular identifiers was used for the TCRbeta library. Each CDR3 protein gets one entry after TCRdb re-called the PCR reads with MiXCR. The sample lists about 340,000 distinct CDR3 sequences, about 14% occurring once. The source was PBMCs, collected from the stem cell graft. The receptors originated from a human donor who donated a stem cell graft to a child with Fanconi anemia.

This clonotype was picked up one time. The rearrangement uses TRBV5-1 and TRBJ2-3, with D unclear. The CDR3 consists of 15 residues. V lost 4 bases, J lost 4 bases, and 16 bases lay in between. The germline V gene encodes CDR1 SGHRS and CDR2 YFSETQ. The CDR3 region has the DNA TGCGCCAGCAGCCCCGACACCGTAGAGGCAGATACGCAGTATTTT. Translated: CASSPDTVEADTQYF. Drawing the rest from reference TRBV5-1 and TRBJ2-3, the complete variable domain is KAGVTQTPRYLIKTRGQQVTLSCSPISGHRSVSWYQQTPGQGLQFLFEYFSETQRNKGNFPGRFSGRQFSNSRSEMNVSTLELGDSALYLCASSPDTVEADTQYFGPGTRLTVL.

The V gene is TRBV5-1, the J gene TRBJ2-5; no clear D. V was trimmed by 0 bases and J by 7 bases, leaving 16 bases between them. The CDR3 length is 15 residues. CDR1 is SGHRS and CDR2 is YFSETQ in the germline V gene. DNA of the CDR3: TGCGCCAGCAGCTTGGACGGTCTCGAGGTCGGGACCCAGTACTTC. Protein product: CASSLDGLEVGTQYF.

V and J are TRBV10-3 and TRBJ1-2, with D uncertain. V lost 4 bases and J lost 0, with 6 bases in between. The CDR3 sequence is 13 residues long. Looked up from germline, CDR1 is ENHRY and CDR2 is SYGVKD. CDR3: CAISVNSNYGYTF. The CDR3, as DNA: TGTGCCATCAGTGTCAACTCTAACTATGGCTACACCTTC.

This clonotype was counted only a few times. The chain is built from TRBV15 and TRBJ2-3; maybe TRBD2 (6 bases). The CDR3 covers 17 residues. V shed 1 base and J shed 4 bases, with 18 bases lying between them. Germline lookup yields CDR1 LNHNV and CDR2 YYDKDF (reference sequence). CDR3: CATSRVLPGRGADTQYF. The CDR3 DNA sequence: TGTGCCACCAGCAGAGTTCTCCCGGGCCGCGGGGCAGATACGCAGTATTTT.

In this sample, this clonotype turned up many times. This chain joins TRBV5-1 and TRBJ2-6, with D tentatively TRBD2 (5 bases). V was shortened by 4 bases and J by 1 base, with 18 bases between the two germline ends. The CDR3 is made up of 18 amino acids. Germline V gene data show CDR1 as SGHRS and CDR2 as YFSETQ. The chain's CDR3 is CASSPGLGLESGANVLTF. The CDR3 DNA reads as TGCGCCAGCAGCCCCGGACTGGGGTTGGAGTCTGGGGCCAACGTCCTGACTTTC.

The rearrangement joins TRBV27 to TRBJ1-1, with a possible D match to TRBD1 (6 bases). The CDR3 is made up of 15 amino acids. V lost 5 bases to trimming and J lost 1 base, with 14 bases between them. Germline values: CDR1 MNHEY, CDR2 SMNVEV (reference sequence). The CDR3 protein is CASSRLVGQNTEAFF. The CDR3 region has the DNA TGTGCCAGCAGTCGCCTGGTGGGACAGAACACTGAAGCTTTCTTT.

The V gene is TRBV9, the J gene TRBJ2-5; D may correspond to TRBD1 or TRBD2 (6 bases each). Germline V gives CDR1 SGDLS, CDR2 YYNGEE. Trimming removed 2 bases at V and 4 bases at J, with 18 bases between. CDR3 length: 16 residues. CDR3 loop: CASSVPGGGPGETQYF. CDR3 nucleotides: TGTGCCAGCAGCGTTCCAGGTGGGGGGCCCGGAGAGACCCAGTACTTC. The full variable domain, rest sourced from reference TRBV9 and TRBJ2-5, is DSGVTQTPKHLITATGQRVTLRCSPRSGDLSVYWYQQSLDQGLQFLIQYYNGEERAKGNILERFSAQQFPDLHSELNLSSLELGDSALYFCASSVPGGGPGETQYFGPGTRLLVL.

CDR3 nucleotide sequence: TGTGCCAGCAGCTCCCTAGTGGGTTCCGGGACAGAACATGGCTACACCTTC. Translation gives CASSSLVGSGTEHGYTF. The J gene is TRBJ1-2, the V gene TRBV7-8; 7 bases agree with TRBD1. The CDR3 sequence is 17 residues long. Germline trimming cut 4 bases from V and 6 bases from J; bases unmatched to any gene: 17. Germline loops: CDR1 SGHVS, CDR2 FQNEAQ.

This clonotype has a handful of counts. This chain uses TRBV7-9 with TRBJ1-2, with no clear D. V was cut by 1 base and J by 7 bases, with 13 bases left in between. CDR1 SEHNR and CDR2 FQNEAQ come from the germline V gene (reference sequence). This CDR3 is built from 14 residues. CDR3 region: CASSLDNEIFGYTF. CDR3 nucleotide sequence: TGTGCCAGCAGCTTAGACAATGAGATCTTTGGCTACACCTTC. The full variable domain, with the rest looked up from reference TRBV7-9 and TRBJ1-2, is DTGVSQNPRHKITKRGQNVTFRCDPISEHNRLYWYRQTLGQGPEFLTYFQNEAQLEKSRLLSDRFSAERPKGSFSTLEIQRTEQGDSAMYLCASSLDNEIFGYTFGSGTRLTVV.

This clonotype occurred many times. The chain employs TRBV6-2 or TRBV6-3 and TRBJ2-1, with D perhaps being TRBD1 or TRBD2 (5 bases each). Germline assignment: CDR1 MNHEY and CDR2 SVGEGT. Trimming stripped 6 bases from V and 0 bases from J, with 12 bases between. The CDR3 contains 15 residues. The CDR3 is CASSPYGGSYNEQFF. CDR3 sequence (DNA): TGTGCCAGCAGCCCTTATGGGGGCTCCTACAATGAGCAGTTCTTC.

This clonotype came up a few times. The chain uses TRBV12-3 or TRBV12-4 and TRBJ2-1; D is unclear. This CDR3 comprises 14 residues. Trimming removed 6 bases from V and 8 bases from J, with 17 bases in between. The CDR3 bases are TGTGCCAGCAGCCGTGGAACGACGGTGGATGAGCAGTTCTTC. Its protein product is CASSRGTTVDEQFF.

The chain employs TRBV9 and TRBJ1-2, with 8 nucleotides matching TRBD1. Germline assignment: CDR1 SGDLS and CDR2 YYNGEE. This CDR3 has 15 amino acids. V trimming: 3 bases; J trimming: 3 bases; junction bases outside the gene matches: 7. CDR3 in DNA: TGTGCCAGCAGCGCTACAGGGGGTATCGACTATGGCTACACCTTC. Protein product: CASSATGGIDYGYTF. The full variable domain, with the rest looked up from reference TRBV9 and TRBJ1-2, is DSGVTQTPKHLITATGQRVTLRCSPRSGDLSVYWYQQSLDQGLQFLIQYYNGEERAKGNILERFSAQQFPDLHSELNLSSLELGDSALYFCASSATGGIDYGYTFGSGTRLTVV.

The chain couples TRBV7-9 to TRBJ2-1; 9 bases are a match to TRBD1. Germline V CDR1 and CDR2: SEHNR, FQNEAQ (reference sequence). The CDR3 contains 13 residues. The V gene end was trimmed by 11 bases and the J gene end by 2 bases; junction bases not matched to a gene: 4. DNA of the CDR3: TGTGCCTGGAGACAGGGGGCCTACAATGAGCAGTTCTTC. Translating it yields CAWRQGAYNEQFF.

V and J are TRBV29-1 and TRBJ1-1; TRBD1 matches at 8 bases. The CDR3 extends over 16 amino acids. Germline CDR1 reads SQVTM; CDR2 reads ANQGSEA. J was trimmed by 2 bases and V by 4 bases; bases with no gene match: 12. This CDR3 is CSVGDRIGGVNTEAFF. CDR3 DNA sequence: TGCAGCGTTGGGGACAGGATAGGAGGGGTTAACACTGAAGCTTTCTTT. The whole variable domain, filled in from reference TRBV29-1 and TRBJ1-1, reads SAVISQKPSRDICQRGTSLTIQCQVDSQVTMMFWYRQQPGQSLTLIATANQGSEATYESGFVIDKFPISRPNLTFSTLTVSNMSPEDSSIYLCSVGDRIGGVNTEAFFGQGTRLTVV.

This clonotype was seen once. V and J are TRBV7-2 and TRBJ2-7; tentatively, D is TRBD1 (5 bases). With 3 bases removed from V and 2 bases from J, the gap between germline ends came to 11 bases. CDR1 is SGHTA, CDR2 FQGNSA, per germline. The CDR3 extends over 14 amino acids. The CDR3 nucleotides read TGTGCCAGCAGCTTCAGGGTCAGCCCCTACGAGCAGTACTTC. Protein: CASSFRVSPYEQYF.

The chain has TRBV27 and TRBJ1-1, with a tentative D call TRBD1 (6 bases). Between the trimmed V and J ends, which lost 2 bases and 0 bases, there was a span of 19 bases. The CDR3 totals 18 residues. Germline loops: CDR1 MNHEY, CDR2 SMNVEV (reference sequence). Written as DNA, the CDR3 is TGTGCCAGCAGTTTAAGGTCCAGGGGACTACTTCTGAACACTGAAGCTTTCTTT. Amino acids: CASSLRSRGLLLNTEAFF.

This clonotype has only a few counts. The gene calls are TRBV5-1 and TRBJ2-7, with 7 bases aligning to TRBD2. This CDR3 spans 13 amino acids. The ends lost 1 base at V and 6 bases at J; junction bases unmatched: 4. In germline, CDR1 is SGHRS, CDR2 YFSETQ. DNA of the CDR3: TGCGCCAGCAGCTTGTCGACGGGGGGCGAGCAGTACTTC. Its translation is CASSLSTGGEQYF.

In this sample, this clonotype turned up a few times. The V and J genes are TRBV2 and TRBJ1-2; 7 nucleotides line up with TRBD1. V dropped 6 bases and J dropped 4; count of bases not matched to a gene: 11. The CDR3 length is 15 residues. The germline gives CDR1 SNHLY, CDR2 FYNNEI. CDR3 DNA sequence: TGTGCCAGCAGCGCATCCTTACAGGGGCCCTATGGCTACACCTTC. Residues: CASSASLQGPYGYTF.

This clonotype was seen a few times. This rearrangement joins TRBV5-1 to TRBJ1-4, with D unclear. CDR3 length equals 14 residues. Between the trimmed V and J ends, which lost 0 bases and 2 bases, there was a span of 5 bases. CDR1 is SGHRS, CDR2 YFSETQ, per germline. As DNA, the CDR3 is TGCGCCAGCAGCTTGGCACGGACTAATGAAAAACTGTTTTTT. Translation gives CASSLARTNEKLFF. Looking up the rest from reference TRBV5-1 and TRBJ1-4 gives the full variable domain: KAGVTQTPRYLIKTRGQQVTLSCSPISGHRSVSWYQQTPGQGLQFLFEYFSETQRNKGNFPGRFSGRQFSNSRSEMNVSTLELGDSALYLCASSLARTNEKLFFGSGTQLSVL.